Included here is one T cell receptor beta chain sequence, with context. What it recognizes is unknown. The data are from a study of CXCR3-negative and CXCR3-positive naive CD8 T cells. 5' RACE with UMI labels generated the TRB cDNA libraries. From the 5' RACE reads, TCRdb lists one entry per CDR3 protein and no DNA. The sample data list under 150,000 distinct CDR3 sequences. The study, taken as a whole, reports: Naive cells that were CXCR3-positive had more hydrophobic TRB CDR3s (compared with CXCR3-negative naive cells).

Germline-derived CDR1 and CDR2 are SGHTA and FQGTGA. The CDR3 runs to 18 residues. This TCR derives from a human donor in good health. Some clones in this sample may be carry-over from other donors' samples. The specimen sequenced was naive CXCR3+ CD8+ T cells from blood. Subset in this sample: CD45RO-CCR7+CD27+CD95- naive CD8+ T cells expressing CXCR3 (TNR3+). The chain employs TRBV7-3 and TRBJ2-1; with no DNA, the TCRdb D assignment of TRBD2 cannot be verified. CDR3 in amino acids: CASSPRGLAGEQGNEQFF.